This T cell receptor beta chain was identified during a study of control samples from healthy donors and cancer patients. Sequenced by immunoSEQ multiplex PCR; TCRdb stores in-frame clones only, minus some. The table records over 200,000 clones, about 80% of them present only once. Trimming removed 0 bases from V and 2 bases from J; junction bases left unmatched: 10. The length of the CDR3 is 17 residues. Germline V gene data show CDR1 as LNHDA and CDR2 as SQIVND (reference sequence). The specimen sequenced was PBMCs. The origin of this receptor is an older woman with lung cancer. This sequence joins TRBV19 and TRBJ2-7; 7 bases fit TRBD2. CDR3 loop: CASSIEPVREYPYEQYF. For the CDR3, the DNA is TGTGCCAGTAGTATAGAACCCGTGCGGGAGTACCCCTACGAGCAGTACTTC.